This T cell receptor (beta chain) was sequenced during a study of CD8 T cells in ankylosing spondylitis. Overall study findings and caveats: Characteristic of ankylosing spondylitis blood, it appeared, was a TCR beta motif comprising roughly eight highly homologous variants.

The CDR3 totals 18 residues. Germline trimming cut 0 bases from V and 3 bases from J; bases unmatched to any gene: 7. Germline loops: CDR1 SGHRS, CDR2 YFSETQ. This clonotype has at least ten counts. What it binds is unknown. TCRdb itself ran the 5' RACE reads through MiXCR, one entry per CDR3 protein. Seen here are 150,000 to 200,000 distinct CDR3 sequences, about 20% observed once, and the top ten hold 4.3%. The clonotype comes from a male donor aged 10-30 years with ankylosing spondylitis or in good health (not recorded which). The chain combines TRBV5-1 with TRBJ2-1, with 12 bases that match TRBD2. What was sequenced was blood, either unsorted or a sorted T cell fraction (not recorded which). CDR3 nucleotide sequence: TGCGCCAGCAGCTTGGATCTAGCGGGAGGGCCGTACTACAATGAGCAGTTCTTC. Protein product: CASSLDLAGGPYYNEQFF.